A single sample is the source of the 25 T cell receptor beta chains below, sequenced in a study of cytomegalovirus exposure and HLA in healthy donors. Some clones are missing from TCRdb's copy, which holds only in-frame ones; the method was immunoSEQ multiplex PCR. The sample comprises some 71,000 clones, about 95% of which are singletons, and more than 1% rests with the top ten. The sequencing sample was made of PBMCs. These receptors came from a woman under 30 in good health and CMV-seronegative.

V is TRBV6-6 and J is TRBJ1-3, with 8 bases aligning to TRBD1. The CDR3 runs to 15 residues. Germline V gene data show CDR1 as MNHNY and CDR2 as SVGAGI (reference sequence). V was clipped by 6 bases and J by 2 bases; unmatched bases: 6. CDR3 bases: TGTGCCAGCAGAACAACAGGGGGTGCTGGAAACACCATATATTTT. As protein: CASRTTGGAGNTIYF.

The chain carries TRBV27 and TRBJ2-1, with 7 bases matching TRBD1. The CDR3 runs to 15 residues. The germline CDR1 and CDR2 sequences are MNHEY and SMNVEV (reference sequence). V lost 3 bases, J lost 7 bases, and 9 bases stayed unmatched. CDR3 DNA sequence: TGTGCCAGCAGTTTGCTGGGACAGCCGACTAATGAGCAGTTCTTC. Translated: CASSLLGQPTNEQFF.

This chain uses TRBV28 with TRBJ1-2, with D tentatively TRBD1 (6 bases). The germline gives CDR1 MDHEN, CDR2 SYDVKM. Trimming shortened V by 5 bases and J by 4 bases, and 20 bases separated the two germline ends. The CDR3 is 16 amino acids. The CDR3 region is CASSGIGGAYLYGYTF. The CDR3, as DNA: TGTGCCAGCAGTGGGATAGGGGGGGCCTATCTCTATGGCTACACCTTC.

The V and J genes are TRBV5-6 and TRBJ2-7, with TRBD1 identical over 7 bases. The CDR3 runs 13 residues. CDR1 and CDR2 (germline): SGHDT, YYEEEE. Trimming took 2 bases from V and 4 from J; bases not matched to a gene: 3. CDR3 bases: TGTGCCAGCAGCTTTGGCAGGGGGTACGAGCAGTACTTC. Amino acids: CASSFGRGYEQYF.

The CDR3 region is CASSIDLAPRVGHYEQYF. In DNA form, the CDR3 reads TGTGCCAGTAGTATAGATCTAGCTCCTCGGGTCGGTCACTACGAGCAGTACTTC. The V gene is TRBV19, the J gene TRBJ2-7, with D perhaps matching TRBD2 (5 bases). Per the germline V gene, CDR1 is LNHDA and CDR2 is SQIVND (reference sequence). The CDR3 extends over 18 amino acids. Trimming took off 0 bases at V and 3 bases at J, with 21 bases between the two ends.

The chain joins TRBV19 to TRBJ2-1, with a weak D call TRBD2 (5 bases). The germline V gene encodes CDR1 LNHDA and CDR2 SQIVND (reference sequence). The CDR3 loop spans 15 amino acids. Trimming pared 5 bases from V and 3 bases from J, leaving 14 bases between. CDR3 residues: CASSLMKGSYNEQFF. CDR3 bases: TGTGCCAGTAGTCTAATGAAAGGGAGCTACAATGAGCAGTTCTTC.

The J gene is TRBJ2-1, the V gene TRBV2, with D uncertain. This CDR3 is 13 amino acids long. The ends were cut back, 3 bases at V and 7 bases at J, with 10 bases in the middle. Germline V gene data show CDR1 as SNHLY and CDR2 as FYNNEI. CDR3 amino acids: CASSDSRLNEQFF. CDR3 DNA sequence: TGTGCCAGCAGTGACAGCAGGTTAAATGAGCAGTTCTTC.

CDR3 loop: CASSFGTGVLNTEAFF. CDR3 bases: TGTGCCAGCAGCTTCGGGACAGGGGTTCTAAACACTGAAGCTTTCTTT. The chain carries TRBV7-2 and TRBJ1-1; 10 nucleotides match TRBD1. Germline lookup yields CDR1 SGHTA and CDR2 FQGNSA. The CDR3 runs 16 residues. After removal of 3 bases from V and 2 bases from J, the junction contained 6 bases not matched to a gene.

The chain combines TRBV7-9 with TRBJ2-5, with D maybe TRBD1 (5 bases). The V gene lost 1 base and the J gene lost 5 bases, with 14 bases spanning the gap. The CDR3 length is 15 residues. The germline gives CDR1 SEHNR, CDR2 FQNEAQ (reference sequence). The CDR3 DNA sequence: TGTGCCAGCAGCTTAGTTTTCCCCCCAGGGGAGACCCAGTACTTC. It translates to CASSLVFPPGETQYF.

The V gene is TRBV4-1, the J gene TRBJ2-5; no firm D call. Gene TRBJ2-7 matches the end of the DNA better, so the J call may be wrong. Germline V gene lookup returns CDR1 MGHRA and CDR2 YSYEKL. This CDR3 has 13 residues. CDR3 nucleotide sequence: TGCGCCAGCAGCCAAGGTGCCGGGTTCGAGCAGTACTTC. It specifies CASSQGAGFEQYF.

The CDR3: CASSFQGFRGYTF. CDR3 nucleotides: TGTGCCAGCAGCTTCCAGGGGTTTCGTGGCTACACCTTC. This sequence joins TRBV5-8 and TRBJ1-2; TRBD1 is a possible D gene (6 bases). The CDR3 sequence is 13 residues long. Germline loops: CDR1 SGHTS, CDR2 YDEGEE. The V end lost 2 bases, the J end lost 7 bases, and 12 bases lay between the germline ends.

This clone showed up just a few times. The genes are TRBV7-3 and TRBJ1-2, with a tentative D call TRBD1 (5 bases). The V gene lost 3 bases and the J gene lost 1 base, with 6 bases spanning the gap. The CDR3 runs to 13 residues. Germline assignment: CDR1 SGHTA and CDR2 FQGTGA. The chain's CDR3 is CASSLDNNYGYTF. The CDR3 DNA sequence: TGTGCCAGCAGCTTGGACAATAACTATGGCTACACCTTC.

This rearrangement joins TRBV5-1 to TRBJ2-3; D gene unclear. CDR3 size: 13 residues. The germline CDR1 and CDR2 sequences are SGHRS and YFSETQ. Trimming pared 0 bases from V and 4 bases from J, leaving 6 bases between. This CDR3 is CASSLVPSDTQYF. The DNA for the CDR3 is TGCGCCAGCAGCTTGGTTCCTTCAGATACGCAGTATTTT.

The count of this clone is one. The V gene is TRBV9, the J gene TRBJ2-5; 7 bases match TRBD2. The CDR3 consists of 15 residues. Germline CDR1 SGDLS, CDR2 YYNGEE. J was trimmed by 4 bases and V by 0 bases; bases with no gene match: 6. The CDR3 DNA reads TGTGCCAGCAGCGTAGAGGCTAGCGGAGCAGAGACCCAGTACTTC. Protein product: CASSVEASGAETQYF.

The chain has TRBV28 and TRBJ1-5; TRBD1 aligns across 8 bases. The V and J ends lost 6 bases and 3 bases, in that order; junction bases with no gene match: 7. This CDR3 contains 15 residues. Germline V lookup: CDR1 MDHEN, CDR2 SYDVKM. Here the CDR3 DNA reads TGTGCCAGCAGCGAGACAGGGGTATTCAATCAGCCCCAGCATTTT. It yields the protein CASSETGVFNQPQHF. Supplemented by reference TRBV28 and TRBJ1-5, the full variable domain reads DVKVTQSSRYLVKRTGEKVFLECVQDMDHENMFWYRQDPGLGLRLIYFSYDVKMKEKGDIPEGYSVSREKKERFSLILESASTNQTSMYLCASSETGVFNQPQHFGDGTRLSIL.

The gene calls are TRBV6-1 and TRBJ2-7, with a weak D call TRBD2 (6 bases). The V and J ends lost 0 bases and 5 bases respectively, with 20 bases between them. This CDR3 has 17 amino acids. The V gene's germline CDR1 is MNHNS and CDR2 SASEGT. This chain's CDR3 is CASSEAPGYDGSNEQYF. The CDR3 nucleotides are TGTGCCAGCAGTGAAGCCCCAGGGTACGACGGGAGCAACGAGCAGTACTTC.

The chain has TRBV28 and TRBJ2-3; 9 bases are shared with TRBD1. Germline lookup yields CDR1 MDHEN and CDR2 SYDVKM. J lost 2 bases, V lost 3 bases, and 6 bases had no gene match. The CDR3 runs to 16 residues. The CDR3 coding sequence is TGTGCCAGCAGTTTTTGGCGGACAGGGGACACAGATACGCAGTATTTT. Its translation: CASSFWRTGDTDTQYF.

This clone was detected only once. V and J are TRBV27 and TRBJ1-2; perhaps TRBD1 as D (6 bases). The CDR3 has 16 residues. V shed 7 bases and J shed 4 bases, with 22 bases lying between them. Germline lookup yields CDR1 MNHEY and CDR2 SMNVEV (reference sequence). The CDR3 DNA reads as TGTGCCAGCAAAAAGATAACGGGACAAACATTCTATGGCTACACCTTC. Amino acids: CASKKITGQTFYGYTF.

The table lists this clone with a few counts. CDR3 DNA: TGCGCCAGCAGCCAAGAAGAGGGGACAGGGAGTTATGGCTACACCTTC. Translating it yields CASSQEEGTGSYGYTF. The V and J genes are TRBV4-3 and TRBJ1-2, with TRBD1 matching over 9 bases. Germline V gene data show CDR1 as LGHNA and CDR2 as YSLEER. J gave up 5 bases and V 0 bases, and 7 bases lay outside the gene matches. CDR3 length equals 16 residues.

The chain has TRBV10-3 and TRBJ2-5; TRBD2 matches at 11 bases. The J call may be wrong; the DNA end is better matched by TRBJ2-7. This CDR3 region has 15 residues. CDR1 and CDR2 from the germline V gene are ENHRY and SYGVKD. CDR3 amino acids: CAISGGTSGYYEQYF. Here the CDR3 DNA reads TGTGCCATCAGTGGGGGGACTAGCGGTTACTACGAGCAGTACTTC.

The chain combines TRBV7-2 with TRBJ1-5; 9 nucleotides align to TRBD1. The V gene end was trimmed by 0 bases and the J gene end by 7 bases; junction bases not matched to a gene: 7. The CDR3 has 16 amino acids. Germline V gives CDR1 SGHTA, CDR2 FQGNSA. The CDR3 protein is CASSLAHDRGVQPQHF. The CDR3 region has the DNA TGTGCCAGCAGCTTAGCGCATGACAGGGGGGTACAGCCCCAGCATTTT.

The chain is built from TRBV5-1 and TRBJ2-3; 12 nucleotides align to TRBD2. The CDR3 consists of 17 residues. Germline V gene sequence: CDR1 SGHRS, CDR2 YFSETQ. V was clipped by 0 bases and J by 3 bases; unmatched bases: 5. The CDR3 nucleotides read TGCGCCAGCAGCTTGGCCGCTAGCGGGGGGGCGACAGATACGCAGTATTTT. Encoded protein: CASSLAASGGATDTQYF.

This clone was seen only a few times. In DNA form, the CDR3 reads TGCAGCGTGGAGGGCTTACTAGCGGGGGCTTACAATGAGCAGTTCTTC. This encodes CSVEGLLAGAYNEQFF. V and J are TRBV29-1 and TRBJ2-1; 11 nucleotides match TRBD2. Trimming took 6 bases from V and 4 from J; bases not matched to a gene: 11. CDR3 length: 16 residues. The germline CDR1 and CDR2 sequences are SQVTM and ANQGSEA.

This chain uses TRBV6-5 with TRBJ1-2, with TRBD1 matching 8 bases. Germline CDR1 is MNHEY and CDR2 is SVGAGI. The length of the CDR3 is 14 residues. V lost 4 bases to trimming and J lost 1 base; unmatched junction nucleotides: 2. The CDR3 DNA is TGTGCCAGCAGTTCGACAGGGGATAACTATGGCTACACCTTC. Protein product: CASSSTGDNYGYTF.

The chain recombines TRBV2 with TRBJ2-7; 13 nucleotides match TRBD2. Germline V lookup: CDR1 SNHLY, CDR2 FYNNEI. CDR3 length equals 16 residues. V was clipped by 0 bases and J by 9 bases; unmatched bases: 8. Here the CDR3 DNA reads TGTGCCAGCAGTGAAGCGGGACTAGCGGGAAGAAGGGGGCAGTACTTC. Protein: CASSEAGLAGRRGQYF. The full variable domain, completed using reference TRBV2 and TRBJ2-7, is EPEVTQTPSHQVTQMGQEVILRCVPISNHLYFYWYRQILGQKVEFLVSFYNNEISEKSEIFDDQFSVERPDGSNFTLKIRSTKLEDSAMYFCASSEAGLAGRRGQYFGPGTRLTVT.